The T cell receptor beta chain described here comes from a study of CD4 T cells in relation to SARS-CoV-2 and coronaviruses. Study-wide findings and caveats: In about 65% of donors, memory CD4+ clonotypes crossrecognized SARS-CoV-2 and at least one common cold coronavirus spike. No crossreactivity against non-spike viral proteins was tested here.

Regarding this clone: Its antigen is still unknown.

Before the COVID-19 pandemic, during about 2010-2018, CD4+ T cells were taken from unexposed donors. V lost 1 base, J lost 2 bases, and 12 bases lay in between. CDR1 and CDR2 (germline): SEHNR, FQNEAQ (reference sequence). This CDR3 contains 16 residues. The table came from immunoSEQ multiplex PCR; TCRdb's copy has only in-frame clones and leaves some out. In the table there are about 64,000 clones, around 93% of which are singletons. This sequence originates from a human donor in good health. The material sequenced was naive CD4+ T cells from PBMCs. Subset: naive CD4+ T cells isolated by negative enrichment. The rearrangement joins TRBV7-9 to TRBJ2-4; weak D call: TRBD1 (6 bases). In nucleotides, the CDR3 is TGTGCCAGCAGCTTAGAGGGGGTGGGTTCCAAAAACATTCAGTACTTC. Translation gives CASSLEGVGSKNIQYF.